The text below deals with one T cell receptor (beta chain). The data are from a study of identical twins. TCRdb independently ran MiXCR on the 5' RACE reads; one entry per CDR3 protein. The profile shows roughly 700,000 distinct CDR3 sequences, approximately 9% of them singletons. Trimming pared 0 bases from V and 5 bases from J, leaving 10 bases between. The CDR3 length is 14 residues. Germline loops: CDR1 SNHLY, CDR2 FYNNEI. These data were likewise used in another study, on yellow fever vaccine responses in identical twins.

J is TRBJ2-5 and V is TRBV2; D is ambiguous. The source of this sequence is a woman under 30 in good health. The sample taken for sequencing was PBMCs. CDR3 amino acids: CASSEAPMEETQYF. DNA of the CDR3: TGTGCCAGCAGTGAAGCGCCTATGGAGGAGACCCAGTACTTC.